This is a list of T cell receptor beta chains from one sample in a study of blood T cell repertoires in COVID-19. Profiled with immunoSEQ multiplex PCR; TCRdb holds only in-frame clones, not every one. The data contain 270,000 or so clones, more than 65% of them seen just once; the ten biggest clones take up about 3%. Input material: peripheral blood. Receptors originate from a young woman with acute or convalescent COVID-19. Each CDR3 is given with its conserved first and last residue. The D gene is left open where the match is weak. Not every row has a clone size; where given, it reads once, few, many or a size class.

J: TRBJ2-5
V: TRBV6-2/TRBV6-3
size: NA
D: NA
length: 15
DNA: TGTGCCAGCAGTCGCCACGTTGGGCGGGAAGAGACCCAGTACTTC
CDR3: CASSRHVGREETQYF

J: TRBJ2-1
V: TRBV7-2
size: NA
D: NA
length: 13
DNA: TGTGCCAGCAGCTTGGGGACACCTCTTGAGCAGTTCTTC
CDR3: CASSLGTPLEQFF

J: TRBJ2-7
V: TRBV13
size: NA
D: NA
length: 14
DNA: TGTGCCAGCACCCTGGGGCAGACCTCCTACGAGCAGTACTTC
CDR3: CASTLGQTSYEQYF

J: TRBJ1-1
V: TRBV7-9
size: NA
D: NA
length: 12
DNA: TGTGCCAGCAGCTTAGGGAGGACTGAAGCTTTCTTT
CDR3: CASSLGRTEAFF

J: TRBJ2-1
V: TRBV7-9
size: NA
D: NA
length: 15
DNA: TGTGCCAGCAGCCCAGGGTGGGGTTCCTACAATGAGCAGTTCTTC
CDR3: CASSPGWGSYNEQFF

J: TRBJ1-1
V: TRBV14
size: NA
D: TRBD1
length: 17
DNA: TGTGCCAGCAGCCACCACCGGACAGGGGCCCTGAACACTGAAGCTTTCTTT
CDR3: CASSHHRTGALNTEAFF

J: TRBJ2-1
V: TRBV7-9
size: NA
D: TRBD2
length: 15
DNA: TGTGCCAGCAGCTTAGGTGGGGGGGTGGAGCGGGAGCAGTTCTTC
CDR3: CASSLGGGVEREQFF

J: TRBJ2-1
V: TRBV28
size: NA
D: NA
length: 15
DNA: TGTGCCAGCCCCCCTCGGAGTTTTTCCTACAATGAGCAGTTCTTC
CDR3: CASPPRSFSYNEQFF

J: TRBJ2-2
V: TRBV27
size: NA
D: NA
length: 13
DNA: TGTGCCAGCACCGCTTGGGGGGCCGGGGAGCTGTTTTTT
CDR3: CASTAWGAGELFF

J: TRBJ2-1
V: TRBV7-2
size: NA
D: NA
length: 15
DNA: TGTGCCAGCAGCCCGACGACAGGAAACTACAATGAGCAGTTCTTC
CDR3: CASSPTTGNYNEQFF

J: TRBJ2-1
V: TRBV14
size: NA
D: TRBD2
length: 18
DNA: TGTGCCAGCAGCCAAGGTCCTAGCGGGTCCACTCCATACAATGAGCAGTTCTTC
CDR3: CASSQGPSGSTPYNEQFF

J: TRBJ2-2
V: TRBV20-1
size: NA
D: NA
length: 13
DNA: TGCAGTGCTAGTCTTATCCCTTACGGGGAGCTGTTTTTT
CDR3: CSASLIPYGELFF

J: TRBJ1-6
V: TRBV6-5
size: once
D: TRBD1
length: 14
DNA: TGTGCCAGCAGTTGGGACAGGGGAAGCTCACCCCTCCACTTT
CDR3: CASSWDRGSSPLHF

J: TRBJ1-4
V: TRBV27
size: once
D: NA
length: 16
DNA: TGTGCCAGCAGTTTGCACCCGGACAGCTTAAATGAAAAACTGTTTTTT
CDR3: CASSLHPDSLNEKLFF

J: TRBJ1-6
V: TRBV19
size: NA
D: TRBD1
length: 16
DNA: TGTGCCAGTAGTAACCAGGGGGGCTTCGGGAGTTCACCCCTCCACTTT
CDR3: CASSNQGGFGSSPLHF

J: TRBJ1-5
V: TRBV19
size: NA
D: NA
length: 15
DNA: TGTGCCAGTAGTATATTCCCAGGAAGCAATCAGCCCCAGCATTTT
CDR3: CASSIFPGSNQPQHF

J: TRBJ2-7
V: TRBV2
size: NA
D: TRBD2
length: 15
DNA: TGTGCCAGCAGTCTTTCTGGGACTAGCCGGTGGGAGCAGTACTTC
CDR3: CASSLSGTSRWEQYF

J: TRBJ2-1
V: TRBV7-9
size: NA
D: NA
length: 15
DNA: TGTGCCAGCAGCTACACTGGGAGCTCCTACAATGAGCAGTTCTTC
CDR3: CASSYTGSSYNEQFF

J: TRBJ1-2
V: TRBV18
size: NA
D: TRBD1
length: 14
DNA: TGTGCCAGCTCACTACAGACAGGGGAAGGAGGCTACACCTTC
CDR3: CASSLQTGEGGYTF

J: TRBJ2-3
V: TRBV6-2/TRBV6-3
size: NA
D: TRBD2
length: 17
DNA: TGTGCCAGCAGCAATAGCGGGAGGTCGTTCTACACAGATACGCAGTATTTT
CDR3: CASSNSGRSFYTDTQYF

J: TRBJ1-1
V: TRBV18
size: once
D: TRBD1
length: 23
DNA: TGTGCCAGCTCCGTCTGGCGGGCGATCGGGTGGGCGAATAAGGGACAGGGGGCCGCTGAAGCTTTCTTT
CDR3: CASSVWRAIGWANKGQGAAEAFF

J: TRBJ1-1
V: TRBV7-9
size: NA
D: NA
length: 13
DNA: TGTGCCAGCAGCTTTCCAGCAGGGACTGAAGCTTTCTTT
CDR3: CASSFPAGTEAFF

J: TRBJ1-1
V: TRBV18
size: once
D: TRBD1
length: 14
DNA: TGTGCCAGCTCACCGGACAGGGTTAACACTGAAGCTTTCTTT
CDR3: CASSPDRVNTEAFF

J: TRBJ2-7
V: TRBV30
size: NA
D: TRBD1
length: 21
DNA: TGTGCCTGGAGTCCCCCGGGGTGGGGACAGGGGAAGGGACGAACCCCCTACGAGCAGTACTTC
CDR3: CAWSPPGWGQGKGRTPYEQYF

J: TRBJ1-3
V: TRBV6-1
size: NA
D: TRBD1
length: 14
DNA: TGTGCCAGCAGTGAAGCGACAGGGGGAAACACCATATATTTT
CDR3: CASSEATGGNTIYF

J: TRBJ2-2
V: TRBV12-3/TRBV12-4
size: NA
D: NA
length: 13
DNA: TGTGCCAGCAGTTTAAGACAGATCGGGGAGCTGTTTTTT
CDR3: CASSLRQIGELFF

J: TRBJ2-2
V: TRBV7-8
size: NA
D: TRBD2
length: 16
DNA: TGTGCCAGCAGCCCAAGACTAGCGGCCAACACCGGGGAGCTGTTTTTT
CDR3: CASSPRLAANTGELFF

J: TRBJ1-5
V: TRBV25-1
size: few
D: TRBD1
length: 16
DNA: TGTGCCAGCAGTGAATGGGGGACAGGGGGTAATCAGCCCCAGCATTTT
CDR3: CASSEWGTGGNQPQHF

J: TRBJ2-5
V: TRBV3-1/TRBV3-2
size: NA
D: TRBD2
length: 14
DNA: TGTGCCACCCAAATAGCGGGAGTTACTGAGACCCAGTACTTC
CDR3: CATQIAGVTETQYF

J: TRBJ2-7
V: TRBV10-2
size: NA
D: NA
length: 14
DNA: TGCGCCAGCAGCGAACAGGGTTTGGGCTACGAGCAGTACTTC
CDR3: CASSEQGLGYEQYF

J: TRBJ1-1
V: TRBV30
size: NA
D: NA
length: 14
DNA: TGTGCCTGGACAGGTCCCTCTGGGTACACTGAAGCTTTCTTT
CDR3: CAWTGPSGYTEAFF

J: TRBJ2-5
V: TRBV12-5
size: NA
D: NA
length: 14
DNA: TGTGCTAGTGGTTTGGCCCCCAACGAGGAGACCCAGTACTTC
CDR3: CASGLAPNEETQYF

J: TRBJ1-1
V: TRBV19
size: NA
D: TRBD1
length: 14
DNA: TGTGCCAGTAGTATAGGGACAGGGGGCACTGAAGCTTTCTTT
CDR3: CASSIGTGGTEAFF

J: TRBJ1-2
V: TRBV30
size: NA
D: TRBD1
length: 14
DNA: TGTGCCTGGAGTGTCGCTGACAGGGTCTATGGCTACACCTTC
CDR3: CAWSVADRVYGYTF

J: TRBJ2-7
V: TRBV7-2
size: once
D: TRBD1
length: 15
DNA: TGTGCCAGCAGCTTAGTATCACAGGGGCTCCACGAGCAGTACTTC
CDR3: CASSLVSQGLHEQYF

J: TRBJ2-7
V: TRBV5-4
size: NA
D: TRBD2
length: 16
DNA: TGTGCCAGCAGCTTGGGTCCTAGCGGGAGCTCCTACGAGCAGTACTTC
CDR3: CASSLGPSGSSYEQYF

J: TRBJ2-1
V: TRBV7-2
size: NA
D: TRBD2
length: 16
DNA: TGTGCCAGCAGCCCACAATGGGGACTAGATCGGAATGAGCAGTTCTTC
CDR3: CASSPQWGLDRNEQFF

J: TRBJ1-1
V: TRBV10-2
size: once
D: NA
length: 17
DNA: TGCGCCAGCAGTGACAACAGGGCCAACCGAATGAACACTGAAGCTTTCTTT
CDR3: CASSDNRANRMNTEAFF

J: TRBJ1-5
V: TRBV30
size: NA
D: NA
length: 13
DNA: TGTGCCTGGAGCGGTGGGGCTGGTCAGCCCCAGCATTTT
CDR3: CAWSGGAGQPQHF

J: TRBJ1-3
V: TRBV4-3
size: NA
D: NA
length: 15
DNA: TGCGCCAGCAGCCAAGATGACTCCCGGGGAAACACCATATATTTT
CDR3: CASSQDDSRGNTIYF

J: TRBJ2-7
V: TRBV27
size: NA
D: NA
length: 14
DNA: TGTGCCAGCAGTCCTAGGGGTTTCTCCTACGAGCAGTACTTC
CDR3: CASSPRGFSYEQYF

J: TRBJ1-2
V: TRBV28
size: NA
D: NA
length: 16
DNA: TGTGCCAGCAGCATACCACGGGGGGCTCAGAAATATGGCTACACCTTC
CDR3: CASSIPRGAQKYGYTF

J: TRBJ2-7
V: TRBV11-2
size: NA
D: NA
length: 17
DNA: TGTGCCAGCAGCTTAGCTCTCGGCCTCAGCGAGACCTACGAGCAGTACTTC
CDR3: CASSLALGLSETYEQYF